This T cell receptor beta chain was captured in a study of blood T cells in healthy people across ages. No fewer than 5.5 micrograms of total RNA were isolated from every sample. This CDR3 has 15 amino acids. Between the trimmed V and J ends, which lost 2 bases and 7 bases, there was a span of 19 bases. The V gene's germline CDR1 is SGHRS and CDR2 YFSETQ. Study-level results: CMV infection status of these donors was not known. It was found that TCR beta diversity correlated strongly with the percentage of naive T cells. A roughly linear age-dependent decrease characterized TCR beta diversity per million T cells.

For this clonotype: What it binds is unknown.

With a J-beta primer mix and a sample-barcoded 5' primer, a second PCR ran roughly 6 to 12 cycles. One entry per CDR3 protein results from TCRdb running MiXCR on the 5' RACE reads. Found here are some 800,000 distinct CDR3 sequences, under 45% of them singletons; the top ten hold nearly 20%. This sequence originates from a man aged 55 to 70 in good health. V is TRBV5-1 and J is TRBJ2-7; a possible D gene is TRBD1 (5 bases). Sequenced material: blood. For the CDR3, the DNA is TGCGCCAGCAGCTTCGACAGTCCCCTCTCCAATGAGCAGTACTTC. This sequence encodes CASSFDSPLSNEQYF.